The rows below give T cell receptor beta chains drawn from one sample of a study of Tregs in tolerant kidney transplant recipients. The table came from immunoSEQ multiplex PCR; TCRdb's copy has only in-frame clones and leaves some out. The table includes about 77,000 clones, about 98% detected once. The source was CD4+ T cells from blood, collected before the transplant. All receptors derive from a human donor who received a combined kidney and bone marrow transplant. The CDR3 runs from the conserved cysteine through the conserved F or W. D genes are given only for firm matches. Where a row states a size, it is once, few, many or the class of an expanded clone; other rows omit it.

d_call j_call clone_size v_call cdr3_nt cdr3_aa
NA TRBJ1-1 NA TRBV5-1 TGCGCCAGCAGCTTATACAGGACCGGCACTGAAGCTTTCTTT CASSLYRTGTEAFF
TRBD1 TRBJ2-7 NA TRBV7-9 TGTGCCAGCAGCTTATTAGACAGGGTCCACGAGCAGTACTTC CASSLLDRVHEQYF
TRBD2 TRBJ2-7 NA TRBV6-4 TGTGCCAGCAGTGTTTCCGCTAGCGGCTACGAGCAGTACTTC CASSVSASGYEQYF
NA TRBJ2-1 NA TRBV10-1 TGCGCCCGGAGGGGAGAGCTTTACAATGAGCAGTTCTTC CARRGELYNEQFF
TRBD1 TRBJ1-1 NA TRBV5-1 TGCGCCAGCAGCTTGGGGCACCAGGGGGTGAACACTGAAGCTTTCTTT CASSLGHQGVNTEAFF
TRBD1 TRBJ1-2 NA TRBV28 TGTGCCAGCAGTTCAACACCTACAGGGGCCGGTAACTATGGCTACACCTTC CASSSTPTGAGNYGYTF
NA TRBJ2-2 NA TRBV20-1 TGCAGGGCCGACTTGACCGGGGAGCTGTTTTTT CRADLTGELFF
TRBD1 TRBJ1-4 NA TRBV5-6 TGTGCCAGCAGCATGGACAGGGTTGGGGGAAAACTGTTTTTT CASSMDRVGGKLFF
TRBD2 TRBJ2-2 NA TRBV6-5 TGTGCCAGCAGTATCCGAGCGGGGACCGGGGAGCTGTTTTTT CASSIRAGTGELFF
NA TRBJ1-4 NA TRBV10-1 TGCGCCAGCAGTGGGCATCATTATGAAAAACTGTTTTTT CASSGHHYEKLFF
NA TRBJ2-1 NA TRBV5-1 TGCGCCAGCAGCTTGGTAGTGGTGACTAGTTCGGGCAGCTCCTACAATGAGCAGTTCTTC CASSLVVVTSSGSSYNEQFF
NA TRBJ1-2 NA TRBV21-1 TGTGCCAGCAGCAAAAGTAGAAACTATGGCTACACCTTC CASSKSRNYGYTF
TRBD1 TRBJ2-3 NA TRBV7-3 TGTGCCAGCAGCCCCTCTCCGTTAGGGACAGCTAGCACAGATACGCAGTATTTT CASSPSPLGTASTDTQYF
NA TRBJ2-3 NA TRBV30 TGTGCCTGGAGTTTTTCAACAGATACGCAGTATTTT CAWSFSTDTQYF
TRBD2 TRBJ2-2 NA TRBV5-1 TGCGCCAGCAGCTTATCTAGCGGGGGGAACACCGGGGAGCTGTTTTTT CASSLSSGGNTGELFF
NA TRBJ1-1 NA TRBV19 TGTGCCAGTAGTAGGGACACGGACGGTGAAGCTTTCTTT CASSRDTDGEAFF
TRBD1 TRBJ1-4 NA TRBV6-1 TGTGCCAGCAGTTGGACAGGAAATGAAAAACTGTTTTTT CASSWTGNEKLFF
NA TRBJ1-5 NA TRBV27 TGTGCCAGCAGTAGGGGTCGCAATCAGCCCCAGCATTTT CASSRGRNQPQHF
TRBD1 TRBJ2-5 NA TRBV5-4 TGTGCCAGCAGCTCTGGGACAGGGAACCAAGGGGAGACCCAGTACTTC CASSSGTGNQGETQYF
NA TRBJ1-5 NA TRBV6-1 TGTGCCAGCAGTGACCTGGCGGGTCAGCCCCAGCATTTT CASSDLAGQPQHF
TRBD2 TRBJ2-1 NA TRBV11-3 TGTGCCAGCAGCTTAGGGACTAGCGGGACGGTTGAGCAGTTCTTC CASSLGTSGTVEQFF
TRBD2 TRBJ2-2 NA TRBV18 TGTGCCAGCTCACTGGGACTAGCGGGGGCCACCGGGGAGCTGTTTTTT CASSLGLAGATGELFF
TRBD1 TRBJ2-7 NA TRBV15 TGTGCCACCAGCCGCCGGGACAGGGGGCGCATCGAGCAGTACTTC CATSRRDRGRIEQYF
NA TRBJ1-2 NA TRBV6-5 TGTGCCAGCAGTTACCGACAGGTAGAAGGCTACACCTTC CASSYRQVEGYTF
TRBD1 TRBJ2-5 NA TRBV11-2 TGTGCCAGCAGCAGAGGACAGGTTGCCGGCCAAGAGACCCAGTACTTC CASSRGQVAGQETQYF
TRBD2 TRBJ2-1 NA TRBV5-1 TGCGCCAGCAGCCCCCGGGTAGCGGGTGCCGGAGAGCAGTTCTTC CASSPRVAGAGEQFF
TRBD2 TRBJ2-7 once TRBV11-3 TGTGCCAGCAGCTTAAAAGCGGGAGTGAACGAGCAGTACTTC CASSLKAGVNEQYF
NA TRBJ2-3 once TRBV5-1 TGCGCCAGCAACGGGGGCACAGATACGCAGTATTTT CASNGGTDTQYF
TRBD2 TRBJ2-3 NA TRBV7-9 TGTGCCAGCAGCTCCGAGCGGGACCGCCCAGATACGCAGTATTTT CASSSERDRPDTQYF
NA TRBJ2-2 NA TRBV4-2 TGTGCCAGCAGCCAAGATGGGGGGACGAGCAACACCGGGGAGCTGTTTTTT CASSQDGGTSNTGELFF
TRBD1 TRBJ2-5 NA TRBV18 TGTGCCAGCTCTCCGGACAGGGGGCGGGAGACCCAGTACTTC CASSPDRGRETQYF
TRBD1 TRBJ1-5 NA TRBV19 TGTGCCAGTAGTATGCCTAGGGGGCGAAGACAGCCCCAGCATTTT CASSMPRGRRQPQHF
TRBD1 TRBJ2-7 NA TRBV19 TGTGCCAGTTCCCGAGGGGACAGGGGTGACGAGCAGTACTTC CASSRGDRGDEQYF
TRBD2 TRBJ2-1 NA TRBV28 TGTGCCAGCAGTAGTAGCGGGAGGAGGTACAATGAGCAGTTCTTC CASSSSGRRYNEQFF
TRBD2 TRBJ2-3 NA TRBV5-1 TGCGCCAGCACCCGTCAGAGGACTAGCGGGAGGGCCCGCGCAGATACGCAGTATTTT CASTRQRTSGRARADTQYF
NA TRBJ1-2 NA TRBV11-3 TGTGCCAGCAGCTCACTGAGGCGAGGCTACACCTTC CASSSLRRGYTF
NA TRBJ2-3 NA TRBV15 TGTGCCACCAGCAGAGATCCCGGAGGCACAGATACGCAGTATTTT CATSRDPGGTDTQYF
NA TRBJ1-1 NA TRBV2 TGTGCCAGCAGTGTGTTAGTGAACACTGAAGCTTTCTTT CASSVLVNTEAFF